The 30 T cell receptor beta chains below all came from one sample that was sequenced in a study of OX40 agonist ivuxolimab in advanced cancers. Produced via immunoSEQ multiplex PCR; TCRdb's table is partial and in-frame only. The sample records approximately 91,000 clones, around 85% being singletons. The starting material was CD4+ or CD8+ T cells sorted from blood, obtained in a trial of the OX40 agonist ivuxolimab. All receptors derive from an adult with an advanced solid tumor such as melanoma, head and neck, liver or kidney cancer.

V and J are TRBV28 and TRBJ1-2; 10 bases map to TRBD1. The CDR3 consists of 14 residues. Germline V lookup: CDR1 MDHEN, CDR2 SYDVKM. V was pared by 2 bases and J by 5 bases, with 2 bases of the junction left unmatched. The CDR3 spells CASSLGGQGYGYTF. CDR3 DNA sequence: TGTGCCAGCAGTTTAGGGGGACAGGGGTATGGCTACACCTTC.

The chain is built from TRBV6-1 and TRBJ1-2; D is ambiguous. The CDR3 is 14 residues long. The V gene lost 1 base and the J gene lost 7 bases, with 13 bases spanning the gap. The germline V gene encodes CDR1 MNHNS and CDR2 SASEGT. CDR3 bases: TGTGCCAGCAGTGAAGGCAGATGGGAGGGTGGCTACACCTTC. Translation gives CASSEGRWEGGYTF.

The chain recombines TRBV6-6 with TRBJ2-3, with TRBD2 as a possible D gene (7 bases). Trimming pared 6 bases from V and 2 bases from J, leaving 15 bases between. The germline V gene has CDR1 MNHNY and CDR2 SVGAGI (reference sequence). The CDR3 covers 15 residues. The CDR3 DNA reads TGTGCCAGCAGCTGGGAGGGGGGGTCCACAGATACGCAGTATTTT. Translating gives CASSWEGGSTDTQYF.

This chain joins TRBV28 and TRBJ1-2; D gene unclear. Germline CDR1 MDHEN, CDR2 SYDVKM. Deletions cut 2 bases from V and 8 bases from J, with 12 bases between. This CDR3 spans 13 amino acids. This CDR3 reads CASSLRALGGYTF. CDR3 bases: TGTGCCAGCAGTTTACGAGCCCTGGGAGGCTACACCTTC.

This clone was seen a single time. The V and J genes are TRBV30 and TRBJ2-5, with D possibly being TRBD2 (6 bases). Trimming took 5 bases from V and 3 from J, leaving 19 bases between them. The CDR3 is made up of 15 amino acids. Germline V lookup: CDR1 GTSNPN, CDR2 SVGIG (reference sequence). CDR3 region: CAWYSFLGGKETQYF. The CDR3 DNA is TGTGCCTGGTACAGTTTTTTGGGGGGAAAAGAGACCCAGTACTTC.

The genes are TRBV19 and TRBJ1-5; D is possibly TRBD1 (5 bases). Trimming pared 5 bases from V and 0 bases from J, leaving 20 bases between. Germline loops: CDR1 LNHDA, CDR2 SQIVND (reference sequence). The CDR3 is made up of 18 amino acids. This chain's CDR3 is CASSGRAFGTASNQPQHF. CDR3 sequence (DNA): TGTGCCAGTAGTGGACGGGCCTTTGGGACGGCTAGCAATCAGCCCCAGCATTTT.

About this clone: The germline gene is not matched at one end of the junction; a read error may be the cause. The chain combines TRBV11-2 with TRBJ2-5; D possibly corresponds to TRBD1 (6 bases). CDR3 size: 13 residues. Germline assignment: CDR1 SGHAT and CDR2 FQNNGV. The CDR3 sequence: CASSLESTGFGDF. The CDR3 DNA sequence: TGTGCCAGCAGCTTAGAATCGACAGGATTCGGGGACTTC.

In DNA form, the CDR3 reads TGTGCCACCAGCAGAGAATCGGGCCCGAACACCGGGGAGCTGTTTTTT. Protein: CATSRESGPNTGELFF. The chain employs TRBV15 and TRBJ2-2, with D uncertain. Trimming stripped 0 bases from V and 0 bases from J, with 8 bases between. The germline gives CDR1 LNHNV, CDR2 YYDKDF (reference sequence). The CDR3 spans 16 residues.

The chain is built from TRBV11-2 and TRBJ1-2; D gene unclear. The CDR3 has 15 amino acids. Trimming removed 4 bases at V and 4 bases at J, with 16 bases between. Germline assignment: CDR1 SGHAT and CDR2 FQNNGV. The CDR3 bases are TGTGCCAGCAGCTCGCTTAGGAACCGTGGCTATGGCTACACCTTC. The encoded protein is CASSSLRNRGYGYTF.

The chain recombines TRBV12-5 with TRBJ2-1, with 11 bases aligning to TRBD2. This CDR3 comprises 13 residues. CDR1 and CDR2 (germline): LGHNT, FRNRAP. The V segment lost 6 bases and the J segment 6 bases; nucleotides outside the gene matches: 1. The DNA for the CDR3 is TGTGCTAGTGGACTAGCGGGGGTCAATGAGCAGTTCTTC. It specifies CASGLAGVNEQFF. Full variable domain (remainder filled in from reference TRBV12-5 and TRBJ2-1): DARVTQTPRHKVTEMGQEVTMRCQPILGHNTVFWYRQTMMQGLELLAYFRNRAPLDDSGMPKDRFSAEMPDATLATLKIQPSEPRDSAVYFCASGLAGVNEQFFGPGTRLTVL.

This chain links TRBV5-4 with TRBJ1-4; 7 bases are a match to TRBD1. CDR1 is SGHNT and CDR2 is YYREEE in the germline V gene (reference sequence). V trimming: 5 bases; J trimming: 1 base; junction bases outside the gene matches: 8. CDR3 length: 16 amino acids. The CDR3 region has the DNA TGTGCCAGCAGTCCTGAGACAGGGAAAACTAATGAAAAACTGTTTTTT. It specifies CASSPETGKTNEKLFF.

J is TRBJ1-1 and V is TRBV19; 7 bases agree with TRBD1. V dropped 4 bases and J dropped 4; count of bases not matched to a gene: 9. Germline V gene sequence: CDR1 LNHDA, CDR2 SQIVND (reference sequence). CDR3 length: 15 residues. CDR3 sequence: CASSTRQGKSTEAFF. CDR3 bases: TGTGCCAGTAGTACCCGACAGGGTAAGAGCACTGAAGCTTTCTTT.

The CDR3 DNA is TGTGCCAGCAGCCTAACAGGGGATGGCTACACCTTC. Encoded protein: CASSLTGDGYTF. This chain connects TRBV2 to TRBJ1-2, with TRBD1 matching over 7 bases. The CDR3 spans 12 residues. CDR1 SNHLY and CDR2 FYNNEI come from the germline V gene. V shed 6 bases, J shed 6 bases, and the junction held 4 bases outside the gene matches.

V gene TRBV30 combines with J gene TRBJ1-2; D is unclear. CDR1 GTSNPN and CDR2 SVGIG come from the germline V gene (reference sequence). Trimming pared 4 bases from V and 1 base from J, leaving 10 bases between. CDR3 length: 13 residues. CDR3 DNA: TGTGCCTGGACTATGGGGATTAACTATGGCTACACCTTC. Its protein is CAWTMGINYGYTF.

V and J are TRBV18 and TRBJ1-5; D not certain. V was trimmed by 5 bases and J by 2 bases, leaving 4 bases between them. The CDR3 runs to 12 residues. Germline-derived CDR1 and CDR2 are KGHSH and LQKENI. CDR3 bases: TGTGCCAGCTCAGTAGGCAATCAGCCCCAGCATTTT. This codes for CASSVGNQPQHF.

V gene TRBV5-5 combines with J gene TRBJ1-2, with 7 bases aligning to TRBD1. V trimming: 3 bases; J trimming: 6 bases; junction bases outside the gene matches: 14. This CDR3 has 16 residues. Looked up from germline, CDR1 is SGHKS and CDR2 is YYEKEE (reference sequence). This chain's CDR3 is CASSSAPGQRSDGYTF. DNA of the CDR3: TGTGCCAGCAGCTCAGCTCCGGGACAGCGATCCGATGGCTACACCTTC.

This CDR3 is CASSAGQGSSPLHF. The DNA of the CDR3 is TGCGCCAGCAGCGCGGGACAGGGATCTTCACCCCTCCACTTT. The chain has TRBV5-1 and TRBJ1-6; 9 bases line up with TRBD1. The trim removed 4 bases at V and 9 bases at J, leaving 5 bases unmatched. This CDR3 has 14 residues. Germline values: CDR1 SGHRS, CDR2 YFSETQ.

The V gene is TRBV6-4, the J gene TRBJ2-3; 10 nucleotides agree with TRBD2. The CDR3 runs to 14 residues. The V segment lost 6 bases and the J segment 0 bases; nucleotides outside the gene matches: 0. CDR1 is MRHNA and CDR2 is SNTAGT in the germline V gene. The CDR3 protein is CASRAGGSTDTQYF. The CDR3 DNA follows: TGTGCCAGCAGAGCGGGGGGGAGCACAGATACGCAGTATTTT.

The chain links TRBV5-1 to TRBJ1-6, with D maybe TRBD1 (5 bases). CDR1 SGHRS and CDR2 YFSETQ come from the germline V gene. The CDR3 length is 15 residues. V was cut by 4 bases and J by 7 bases, with 15 bases left in between. CDR3 sequence: CASSPAGTVNSPLHF. In DNA, the CDR3 is TGCGCCAGCAGCCCCGCCGGGACGGTCAATTCACCCCTCCACTTT.

The V and J genes are TRBV9 and TRBJ2-7, with a possible D match to TRBD2 (5 bases). The V gene lost 0 bases and the J gene lost 0 bases, with 10 bases spanning the gap. This CDR3 has 15 amino acids. The V gene's germline CDR1 is SGDLS and CDR2 YYNGEE. The CDR3 bases are TGTGCCAGCAGCGTAGATGAGGGTAACTCCTACGAGCAGTACTTC. It encodes CASSVDEGNSYEQYF.

The chain carries TRBV10-3 and TRBJ2-7; D call uncertain. Germline CDR1 is ENHRY and CDR2 is SYGVKD. The CDR3 is 13 residues long. V lost 10 bases to trimming and J lost 4 bases, with 17 bases between them. For the CDR3, the DNA is TGTGCCACTCTAAGAGACCTGAGATACGAGCAGTACTTC. This translates into CATLRDLRYEQYF.

This rearrangement joins TRBV6-1 to TRBJ2-5; D might be TRBD1 (6 bases). CDR3 length: 14 amino acids. V lost 5 bases, J lost 0 bases, and 10 bases lay in between. Germline CDR1 and CDR2: MNHNS and SASEGT. CDR3 loop: CASSPGQYQETQYF. CDR3 nucleotide sequence: TGTGCCAGCAGTCCAGGACAGTACCAAGAGACCCAGTACTTC.

This clone showed up just a few times. The V call is TRBV5-1, the J call TRBJ2-1, with TRBD2 matching over 11 bases. There are 16 residues in the CDR3. Unmatched junction bases numbered 6, after V lost 4 bases and J lost 3 bases. The germline V gene has CDR1 SGHRS and CDR2 YFSETQ. The CDR3 nucleotides read TGCGCCAGCAGCCAGCTAGCGGGGGGCCTCTACAATGAGCAGTTCTTC. Translated, it gives CASSQLAGGLYNEQFF.

This clone was seen once. The V call is TRBV5-4, the J call TRBJ2-3; 10 bases are a match to TRBD2. Germline loops: CDR1 SGHNT, CDR2 YYREEE (reference sequence). CDR3 size: 18 residues. Trimming took 5 bases from V and 0 from J; bases not matched to a gene: 12. The CDR3 loop reads CASSSGLAVVTSTDTQYF. The CDR3 nucleotides are TGTGCCAGCAGTTCCGGACTAGCGGTGGTTACTAGCACAGATACGCAGTATTTT.

The V gene is TRBV5-1, the J gene TRBJ2-5; 9 bases agree with TRBD2. The germline gives CDR1 SGHRS, CDR2 YFSETQ. V lost 2 bases, J lost 1 base, and 3 bases stayed unmatched. The CDR3 contains 15 residues. CDR3 amino acids: CASSLSGGSQETQYF. The CDR3 DNA sequence: TGCGCCAGCAGCTTAAGCGGGGGGAGCCAAGAGACCCAGTACTTC.

V is TRBV7-3 and J is TRBJ2-7; D is unclear. Germline V CDR1 and CDR2: SGHTA, FQGTGA. The CDR3 sequence is 14 residues long. The germline V and J ends were trimmed by 1 base and 0 bases, with 7 bases remaining between them. The CDR3 bases are TGTGCCAGCAGCTTAAGGCCAAGCTCCTACGAGCAGTACTTC. This encodes CASSLRPSSYEQYF.

The chain recombines TRBV7-9 with TRBJ1-1; no firm D call. The CDR3 is 12 residues long. CDR1 and CDR2 (germline): SEHNR, FQNEAQ (reference sequence). The V gene lost 5 bases and the J gene lost 6 bases, with 10 bases spanning the gap. The CDR3 loop is CASSPAVAEAFF. CDR3 DNA: TGTGCCAGCAGCCCAGCGGTGGCTGAAGCTTTCTTT.

The chain carries TRBV19 and TRBJ2-7; D gene uncertain. From germline, CDR1 is LNHDA and CDR2 SQIVND (reference sequence). The CDR3 length is 15 residues. V gave up 0 bases and J gave up 2 bases, with 11 bases separating them. Here the CDR3 reads CASSIDSNGAYEQYF. The DNA of the CDR3 is TGTGCCAGTAGTATAGATTCTAACGGAGCCTACGAGCAGTACTTC. Full variable domain (rest looked up from reference TRBV19 and TRBJ2-7): DGGITQSPKYLFRKEGQNVTLSCEQNLNHDAMYWYRQDPGQGLRLIYYSQIVNDFQKGDIAEGYSVSREKKESFPLTVTSAQKNPTAFYLCASSIDSNGAYEQYFGPGTRLTVT.

This chain uses TRBV10-3 with TRBJ2-7; the D is unclear. Germline V gene sequence: CDR1 ENHRY, CDR2 SYGVKD. The CDR3 extends over 15 amino acids. V shed 6 bases and J shed 0 bases, with 15 bases lying between them. CDR3 sequence: CAIRTKAESSYEQYF. In DNA form, the CDR3 reads TGTGCCATCAGAACTAAAGCAGAGAGCTCCTACGAGCAGTACTTC.

The genes are TRBV7-6 and TRBJ2-2; unclear D gene. The CDR3 loop spans 13 amino acids. Between the trimmed V and J ends, which lost 1 base and 3 bases, there was a span of 3 bases. From germline, CDR1 is SGHVS and CDR2 FNYEAQ. In nucleotides, the CDR3 is TGTGCCAGCAGCTTAGTGCACACCGGGGAGCTGTTTTTT. Translated: CASSLVHTGELFF.